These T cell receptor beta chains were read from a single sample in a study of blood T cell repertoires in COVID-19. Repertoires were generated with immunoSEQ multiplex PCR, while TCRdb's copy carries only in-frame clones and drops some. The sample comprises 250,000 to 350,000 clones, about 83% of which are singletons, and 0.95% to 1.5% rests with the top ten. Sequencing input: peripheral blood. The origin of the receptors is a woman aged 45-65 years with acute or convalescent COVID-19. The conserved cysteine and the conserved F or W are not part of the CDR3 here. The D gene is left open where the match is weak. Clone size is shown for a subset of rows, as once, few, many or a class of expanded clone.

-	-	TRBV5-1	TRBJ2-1	ASSLDRVQDREQF
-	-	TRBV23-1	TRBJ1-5	ASSPRASYSNQPQH
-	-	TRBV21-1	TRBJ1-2	ASSKPGKGYT
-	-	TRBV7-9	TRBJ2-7	ASSRGLEQY
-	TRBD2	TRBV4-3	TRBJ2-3	ASSQDVPSGRLDTQY
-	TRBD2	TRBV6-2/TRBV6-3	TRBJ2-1	ASSNPIEVLAGYNEQF
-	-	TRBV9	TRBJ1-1	ASSVEQGTEAF
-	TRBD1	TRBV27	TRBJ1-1	ASSGQGALNTEAF
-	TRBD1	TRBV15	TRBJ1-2	ATSRQKTGIYGYT
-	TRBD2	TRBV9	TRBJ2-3	ASSVRLAGTDTQY
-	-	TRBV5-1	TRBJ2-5	ASSLALGLGETQY
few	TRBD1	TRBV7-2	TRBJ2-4	ASSFDRANIQY
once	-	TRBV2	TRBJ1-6	ASRAIHNSPLH
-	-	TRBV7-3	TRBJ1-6	ASSSTEHSPLH
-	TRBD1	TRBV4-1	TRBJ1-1	ASSHSGQGGAEAF
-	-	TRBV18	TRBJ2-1	ASSPVQVVSSYNEQF
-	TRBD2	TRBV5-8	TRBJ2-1	ASSLSAGVYHEQF
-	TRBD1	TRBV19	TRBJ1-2	ASSRGTEPNYGYT
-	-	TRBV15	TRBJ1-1	ATSRDPEGAF
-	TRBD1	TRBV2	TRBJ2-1	ASSEAGLRDRGIYEQF
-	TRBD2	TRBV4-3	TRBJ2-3	ASSHLAGSTDTQY
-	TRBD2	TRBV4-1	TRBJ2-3	ASSHGLAGSTDTQY
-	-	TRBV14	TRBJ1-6	ASSQDKRTPLH
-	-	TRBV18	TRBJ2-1	ASSAQGSSYNEQF
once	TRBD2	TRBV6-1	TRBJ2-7	ASSEAGLAGTYEQY
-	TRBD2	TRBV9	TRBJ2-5	ASSVASGNQETQY
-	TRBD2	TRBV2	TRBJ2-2	ASSLRLAGNTGELF
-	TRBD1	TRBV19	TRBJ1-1	ASSTTGGGTEAF
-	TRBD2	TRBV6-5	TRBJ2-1	AIYSGGAGLDEQF
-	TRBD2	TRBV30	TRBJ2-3	AWSPRLAGVPSTDTQY
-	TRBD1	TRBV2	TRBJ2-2	ASRKDRAPFNTGELF
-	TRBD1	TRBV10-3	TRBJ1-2	AISESGQGAKDT
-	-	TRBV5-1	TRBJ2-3	ASSLDSLGDTQY
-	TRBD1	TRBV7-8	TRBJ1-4	ASSTTGNPNEKLF
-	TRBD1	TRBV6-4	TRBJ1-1	ASSDSNQGDTEAF
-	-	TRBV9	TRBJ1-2	ASSSRDGYT
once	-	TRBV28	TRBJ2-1	ASSLTREQF
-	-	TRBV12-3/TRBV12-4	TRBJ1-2	ASSTQGLGGYT
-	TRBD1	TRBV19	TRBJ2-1	ASSIGQGAYNEQF
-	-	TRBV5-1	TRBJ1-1	ASSFDTQKNTEAF
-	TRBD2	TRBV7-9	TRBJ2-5	ASSPAGGETQY
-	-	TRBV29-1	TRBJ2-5	SVEDLDLLGKTQY
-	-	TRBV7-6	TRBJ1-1	ASSSGRGNTEAF
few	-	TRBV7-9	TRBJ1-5	ASSLDQGQEQPQH
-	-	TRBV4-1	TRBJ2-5	ASSLSERQETQY
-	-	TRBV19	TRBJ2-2	ASATGLRLTGELF
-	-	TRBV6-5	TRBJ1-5	ASSGTQNQPQH
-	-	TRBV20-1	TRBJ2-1	SARPYNEQF
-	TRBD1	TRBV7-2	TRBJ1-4	ASSSGQGGEKLF
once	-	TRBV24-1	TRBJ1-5	ATSQSGNQPQH